The 10 T cell receptor beta chains reported below all come from one sample, sequenced in a study of blood T cell repertoires in COVID-19. Assay: immunoSEQ multiplex PCR; the TCRdb copy retains only in-frame clones and omits some. The sample contains over 120,000 clones, 65% to 85% of which appear only once. Sequenced: peripheral blood. The receptors come from a woman in her sixties with acute or convalescent COVID-19.

This rearrangement joins TRBV7-9 to TRBJ1-5; D uncertain. The germline V gene has CDR1 SEHNR and CDR2 FQNEAQ (reference sequence). There are 18 residues in the CDR3. V shed 0 bases and J shed 1 base, with 16 bases lying between them. The CDR3 loop reads CASSLARQKRESNQPQHF. Written as DNA, the CDR3 is TGTGCCAGCAGCTTAGCGCGACAAAAGAGGGAGAGCAATCAGCCCCAGCATTTT.

The V call is TRBV2, the J call TRBJ1-1, with D maybe TRBD1 (5 bases). This CDR3 is 15 amino acids long. Germline CDR1 reads SNHLY; CDR2 reads FYNNEI. V was clipped by 0 bases and J by 6 bases, with 14 bases between them. The CDR3 spells CASSEARGERAEAFF. In nucleotides, the CDR3 is TGTGCCAGCAGTGAAGCTAGGGGCGAACGGGCTGAAGCTTTCTTT.

The genes are TRBV6-5 and TRBJ2-1, with unresolved D. The V end was cut by 5 bases, the J end by 3 bases, with 2 bases between. The CDR3 contains 11 residues. Germline CDR1 is MNHEY and CDR2 is SVGAGI. The CDR3 DNA sequence: TGTGCCAGCAGTCTCTACAATGAGCAGTTCTTC. Its translation is CASSLYNEQFF.

The chain carries TRBV15 and TRBJ2-5; perhaps TRBD2 as D (6 bases). The CDR3 loop spans 14 amino acids. Germline V gene data show CDR1 as LNHNV and CDR2 as YYDKDF (reference sequence). Trimming cost V 3 bases and J 4 bases, with 12 bases left between them. The CDR3 sequence: CATSRGLLRETQYF. CDR3 in DNA: TGTGCCACCAGCAGGGGACTGCTCAGAGAGACCCAGTACTTC.

The V and J genes are TRBV21-1 and TRBJ1-1. TRBV21-1 is a pseudogene locus. The CDR3 contains 15 residues. The CDR3 loop reads CASSKGVSGITEAFF. The CDR3 region has the DNA TGTGCCAGCAGCAAAGGGGTTTCGGGGATCACTGAAGCTTTCTTT.

CDR3 region: CASSLGPGRAETQYF. The CDR3, as DNA: TGTGCCAGCAGCTTAGGCCCAGGCAGGGCAGAGACCCAGTACTTC. The V call is TRBV11-2, the J call TRBJ2-5, with a possible D match to TRBD1 (5 bases). Per germline, CDR1 SGHAT and CDR2 FQNNGV. This CDR3 region has 15 residues. Trimming took 1 base from V and 4 from J, leaving 13 bases between them.

This clone was picked up a small number of times. A read error may account for a junction end that differs from germline. V and J are TRBV6-1 and TRBJ2-1; 11 bases match TRBD2. This CDR3 has 16 residues. CDR1 is MNHNS and CDR2 is SASEGT in the germline V gene. The CDR3 is CASSESLAGVYNEQFF. CDR3 sequence (DNA): TGTGCCAGTAGTGAGTCACTAGCGGGAGTTTACAATGAGCAGTTCTTC.

This clone appeared many times. The chain couples TRBV3-1 (or the pseudogene TRBV3-2) to TRBJ2-1; 8 nucleotides align to TRBD1. CDR1 and CDR2 (germline): LGHDT, YNNKEL (reference sequence). The CDR3 is 15 residues long. The trim removed 4 bases at V and 6 bases at J, leaving 8 bases unmatched. The CDR3 DNA reads as TGTGCCAGCAGCCCGGACAGGGTAATCTCCAATGAGCAGTTCTTC. It yields the protein CASSPDRVISNEQFF.

This rearrangement joins TRBV5-4 to TRBJ1-2, with a weak D call TRBD1 (6 bases). V shed 4 bases and J shed 4 bases, with 11 bases lying between them. The CDR3 loop spans 13 amino acids. Germline loops: CDR1 SGHNT, CDR2 YYREEE (reference sequence). In DNA, the CDR3 is TGTGCCAGCAGCCTCGGACAGATCTATGGCTACACCTTC. Its protein is CASSLGQIYGYTF.

The chain recombines TRBV27 with TRBJ1-4; a weak D match, TRBD1 (6 bases). From germline, CDR1 is MNHEY and CDR2 SMNVEV (reference sequence). The CDR3 sequence is 12 residues long. V lost 8 bases and J 10 bases, leaving 14 bases between the germline ends. CDR3 loop: CASGGGGGKLFF. CDR3 nucleotides: TGTGCCAGCGGAGGGGGGGGAGGAAAACTGTTTTTT.